This T cell receptor (beta chain) was captured in a study of T-cell memory formation after mild COVID-19. For the study at large: The TCR clusters were mostly specific to one donor.

Broader study findings: Whereas later expanders leaned CD4+, clones contracting day 15 to 85 showed a balanced CD4/CD8 makeup.

This clonotype has just a few counts. What it binds is not known. The trim removed 2 bases at V and 4 bases at J, leaving 5 bases unmatched. The CDR3 is 15 residues long. Germline V gene sequence: CDR1 SEHNR, CDR2 FQNEAQ (reference sequence). TCRdb independently ran MiXCR on the 5' RACE reads; one entry per CDR3 protein. The sample lists roughly 580,000 distinct CDR3 sequences, more than 15% occurring once. The J gene is TRBJ2-1, the V gene TRBV7-9, with TRBD2 matching 7 bases. Material: PBMCs or a T cell subset sorted from them (not recorded which). This clonotype was sampled from an adult woman who had mild COVID-19 (a few samples of this study predate the infection). Cell type and time point are not known. CDR3 residues: CASSLRAGTYNEQFF. In DNA form, the CDR3 reads TGTGCCAGCAGCTTAAGAGCGGGAACATACAATGAGCAGTTCTTC.